The present T cell receptor (beta chain) was sequenced within a study of T cell changes during pregnancy in multiple sclerosis. J was trimmed by 0 bases and V by 0 bases; bases with no gene match: 8. The CDR3 length is 18 residues. Germline V gene sequence: CDR1 ENHRY, CDR2 SYGVKD. Sequencing used immunoSEQ multiplex PCR; TCRdb keeps in-frame clones, though not all of them. The sample lists 20,000 to 25,000 clones, approximately 84% occurring once. The chain joins TRBV10-3 to TRBJ1-5, with 7 bases aligning to TRBD1. This TCR derives from a female donor with multiple sclerosis, enrolled in a pregnancy study. The source was CD8+ T cells from peripheral blood mononuclear cells, collected after pregnancy. The CDR3 protein is CAISESNRGRYSNQPQHF. CDR3 DNA sequence: TGTGCCATCAGTGAGTCCAACAGGGGAAGATATAGCAATCAGCCCCAGCATTTT.